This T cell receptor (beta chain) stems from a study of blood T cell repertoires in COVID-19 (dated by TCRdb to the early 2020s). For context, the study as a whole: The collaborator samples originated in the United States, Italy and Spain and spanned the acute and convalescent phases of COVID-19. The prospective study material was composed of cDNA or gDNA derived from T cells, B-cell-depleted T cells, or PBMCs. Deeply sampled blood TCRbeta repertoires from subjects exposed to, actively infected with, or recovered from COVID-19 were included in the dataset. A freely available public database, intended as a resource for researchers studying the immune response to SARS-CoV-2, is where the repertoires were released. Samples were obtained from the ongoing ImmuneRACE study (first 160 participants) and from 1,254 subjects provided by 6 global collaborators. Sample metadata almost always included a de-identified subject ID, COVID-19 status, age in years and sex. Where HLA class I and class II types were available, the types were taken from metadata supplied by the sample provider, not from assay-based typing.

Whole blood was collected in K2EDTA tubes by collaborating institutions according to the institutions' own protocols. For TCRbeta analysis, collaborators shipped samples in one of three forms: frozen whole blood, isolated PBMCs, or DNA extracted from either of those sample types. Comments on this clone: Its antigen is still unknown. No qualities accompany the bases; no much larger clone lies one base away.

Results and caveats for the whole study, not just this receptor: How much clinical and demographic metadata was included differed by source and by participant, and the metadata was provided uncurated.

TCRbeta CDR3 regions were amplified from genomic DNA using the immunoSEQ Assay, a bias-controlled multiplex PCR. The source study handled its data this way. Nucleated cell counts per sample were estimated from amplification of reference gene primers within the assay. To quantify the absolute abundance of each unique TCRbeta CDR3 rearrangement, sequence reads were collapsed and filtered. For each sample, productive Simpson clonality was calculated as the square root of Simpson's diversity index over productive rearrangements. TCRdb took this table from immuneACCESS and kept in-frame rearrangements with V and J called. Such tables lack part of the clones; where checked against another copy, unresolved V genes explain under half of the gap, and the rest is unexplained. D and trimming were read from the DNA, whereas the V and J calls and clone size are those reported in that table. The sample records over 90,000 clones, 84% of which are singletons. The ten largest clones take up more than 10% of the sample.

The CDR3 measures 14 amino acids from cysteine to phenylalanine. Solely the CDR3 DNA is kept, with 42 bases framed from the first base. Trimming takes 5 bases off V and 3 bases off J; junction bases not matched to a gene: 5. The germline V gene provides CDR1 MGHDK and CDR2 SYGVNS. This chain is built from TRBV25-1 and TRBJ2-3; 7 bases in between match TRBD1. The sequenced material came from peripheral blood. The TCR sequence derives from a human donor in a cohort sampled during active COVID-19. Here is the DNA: TGTGCCAGCAGTCCGAGGGGGCCGACAGATACGCAGTATTTT. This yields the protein CASSPRGPTDTQYF.